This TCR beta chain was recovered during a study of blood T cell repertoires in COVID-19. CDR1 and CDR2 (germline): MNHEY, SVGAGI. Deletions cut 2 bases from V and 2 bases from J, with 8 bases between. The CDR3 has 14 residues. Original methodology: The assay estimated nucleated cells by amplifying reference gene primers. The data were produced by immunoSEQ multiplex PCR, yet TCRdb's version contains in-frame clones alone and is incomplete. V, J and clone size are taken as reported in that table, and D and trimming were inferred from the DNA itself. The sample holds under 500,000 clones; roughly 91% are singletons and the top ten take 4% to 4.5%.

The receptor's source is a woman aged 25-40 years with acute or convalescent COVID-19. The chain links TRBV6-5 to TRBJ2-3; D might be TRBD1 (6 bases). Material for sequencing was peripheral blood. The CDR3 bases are TGTGCCAGCAGTTACGACAGGCCCACAGATACGCAGTATTTT. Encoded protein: CASSYDRPTDTQYF.